This passage covers 2 T cell receptor beta chains from one sample sequenced in a study of T cells in tumors after PD-1 blockade. The method was immunoSEQ multiplex PCR; TCRdb's version includes in-frame clones alone and lacks a portion of them. Here the sample spans some 8,700 clones, around two thirds being singletons. The material was tumor tissue, obtained after anti-PD-1 treatment. The receptors come from a human donor with basal cell carcinoma.

The chain has TRBV27 and TRBJ2-3; D gene unclear. Trimming stripped 5 bases from V and 4 bases from J, with 10 bases between. This CDR3 region has 13 residues. Germline CDR1 and CDR2: MNHEY and SMNVEV (reference sequence). The CDR3 sequence: CASSVGPPDTQYF. Here the CDR3 DNA reads TGTGCCAGCAGTGTCGGCCCCCCAGATACGCAGTATTTT.

The rearrangement joins TRBV21-1 to TRBJ1-5. TRBV21-1 is a documented pseudogene. The CDR3 covers 15 residues. CDR3: CASSNPPGEVRPQHF. CDR3 in DNA: TGTGCCAGCAGCAACCCCCCAGGGGAGGTAAGGCCCCAGCATTTT.